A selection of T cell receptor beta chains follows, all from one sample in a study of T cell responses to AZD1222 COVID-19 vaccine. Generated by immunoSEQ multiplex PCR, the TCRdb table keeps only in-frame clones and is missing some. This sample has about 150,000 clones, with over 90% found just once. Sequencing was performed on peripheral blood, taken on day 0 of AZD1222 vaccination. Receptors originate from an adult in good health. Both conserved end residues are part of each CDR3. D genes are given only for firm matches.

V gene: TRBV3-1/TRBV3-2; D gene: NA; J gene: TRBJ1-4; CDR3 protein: CASARGTPGEKLFF; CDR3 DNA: TGTGCCAGCGCCCGGGGGACTCCAGGGGAGAAACTGTTTTTT
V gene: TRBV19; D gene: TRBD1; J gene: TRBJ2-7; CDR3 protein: CASSITGTESSYEQYF; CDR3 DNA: TGTGCCAGTAGTATAACAGGGACAGAAAGCTCCTACGAGCAGTACTTC
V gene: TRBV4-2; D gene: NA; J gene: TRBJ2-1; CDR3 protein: CASSQDSTDSSYNEQFF; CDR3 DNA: TGTGCCAGCAGCCAAGATTCGACCGACAGCTCCTACAATGAGCAGTTCTTC
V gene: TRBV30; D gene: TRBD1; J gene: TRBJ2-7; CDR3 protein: CAWNTGGIDEQYF; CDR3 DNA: TGTGCCTGGAACACAGGGGGCATCGACGAGCAGTACTTC
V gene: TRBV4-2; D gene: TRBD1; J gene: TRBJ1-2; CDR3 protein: CASSQGRGGLYGYTF; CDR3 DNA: TGTGCCAGCAGCCAAGGAAGAGGGGGCCTCTATGGCTACACCTTC
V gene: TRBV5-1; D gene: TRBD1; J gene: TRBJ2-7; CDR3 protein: CASSLAGQGTVRSYEQYF; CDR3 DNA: TGCGCCAGCAGCTTGGCGGGACAGGGGACGGTAAGATCCTACGAGCAGTACTTC
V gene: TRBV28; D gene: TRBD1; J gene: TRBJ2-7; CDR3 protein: CASSSRDRVPYEQYF; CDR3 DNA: TGTGCCAGCAGTTCCCGGGACAGGGTACCCTACGAGCAGTACTTC
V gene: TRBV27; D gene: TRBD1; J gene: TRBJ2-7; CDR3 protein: CASSYTGVGEQYF; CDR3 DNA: TGTGCCAGCAGTTACACAGGGGTCGGCGAGCAGTACTTC
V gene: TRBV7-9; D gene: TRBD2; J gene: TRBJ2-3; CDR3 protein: CASSQLAGGADTQYF; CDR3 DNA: TGTGCCAGCAGCCAACTAGCGGGAGGGGCAGATACGCAGTATTTT
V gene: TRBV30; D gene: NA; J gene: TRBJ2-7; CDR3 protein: CATRDTNYEQYF; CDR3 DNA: TGTGCCACACGGGACACCAACTACGAGCAGTACTTC
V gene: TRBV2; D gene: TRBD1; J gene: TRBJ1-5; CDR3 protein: CASSEGGQGNQPQHF; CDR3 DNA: TGTGCCAGCAGTGAGGGGGGACAGGGGAATCAGCCCCAGCATTTT